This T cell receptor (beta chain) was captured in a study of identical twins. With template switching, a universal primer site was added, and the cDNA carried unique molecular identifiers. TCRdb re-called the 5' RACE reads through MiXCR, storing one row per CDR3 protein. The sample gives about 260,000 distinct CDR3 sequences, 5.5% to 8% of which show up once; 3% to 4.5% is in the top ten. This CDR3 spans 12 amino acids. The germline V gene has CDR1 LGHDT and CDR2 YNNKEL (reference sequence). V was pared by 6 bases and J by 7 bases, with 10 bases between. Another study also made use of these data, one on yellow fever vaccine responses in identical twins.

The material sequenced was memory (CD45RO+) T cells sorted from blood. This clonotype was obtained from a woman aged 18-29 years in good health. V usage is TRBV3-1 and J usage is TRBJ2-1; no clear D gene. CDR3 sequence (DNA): TGTGCCAGCAGTCGGACCGAGAATGAGCAGTTCTTC. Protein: CASSRTENEQFF.